A single sample gave rise to the 17 T cell receptor beta chains below, sequenced in a study of cytomegalovirus exposure and HLA in healthy donors. Sequencing used immunoSEQ multiplex PCR; TCRdb keeps in-frame clones, though not all of them. The profile covers about 56,000 clones, with 85% to 95% appearing a single time and roughly 1.1% taken by the ten largest. The sequencing input was PBMCs. The origin of the receptors is a man between 18 and 29 years old in good health and CMV-seronegative.

The gene calls are TRBV18 and TRBJ2-5; 8 bases are a match to TRBD2. V shed 3 bases, J shed 4 bases, and the junction held 4 bases outside the gene matches. The CDR3 consists of 14 residues. In germline, CDR1 is KGHSH, CDR2 LQKENI. The CDR3 DNA reads TGTGCCAGCTCACCGGGAAGCGGGAGAGAGACCCAGTACTTC. It translates to CASSPGSGRETQYF.

The chain combines TRBV6-1 with TRBJ2-5, with TRBD2 as a possible D gene (5 bases). CDR1 is MNHNS and CDR2 is SASEGT in the germline V gene. Trimming removed 6 bases at V and 3 bases at J, with 11 bases between. CDR3 length: 13 residues. For the CDR3, the DNA is TGTGCCAGCAGCCACCGGGGTGAAGAGACCCAGTACTTC. Its protein is CASSHRGEETQYF.

V usage is TRBV9 and J usage is TRBJ2-7; 11 bases align to TRBD2. V lost 4 bases, J lost 0 bases, and 3 bases stayed unmatched. CDR3 size: 15 residues. Looked up from germline, CDR1 is SGDLS and CDR2 is YYNGEE. CDR3 DNA sequence: TGTGCCAGCAGCCTAGCGGGAGGATCCTCCTACGAGCAGTACTTC. Its protein product is CASSLAGGSSYEQYF.

This clone has a single count. The chain combines TRBV5-6 with TRBJ2-6, with D perhaps TRBD1 (5 bases). The germline V gene has CDR1 SGHDT and CDR2 YYEEEE. The CDR3 loop spans 17 amino acids. The V end lost 0 bases, the J end lost 0 bases, and 10 bases lay between the germline ends. CDR3 residues: CASSLAGSSSGANVLTF. In DNA form, the CDR3 reads TGTGCCAGCAGCTTGGCAGGGTCAAGCTCTGGGGCCAACGTCCTGACTTTC. The variable domain in full, with the rest retrieved from reference TRBV5-6 and TRBJ2-6, is DAGVTQSPTHLIKTRGQQVTLRCSPKSGHDTVSWYQQALGQGPQFIFQYYEEEERQRGNFPDRFSGHQFPNYSSELNVNALLLGDSALYLCASSLAGSSSGANVLTFGAGSRLTVL.

V is TRBV9 and J is TRBJ2-7; 11 nucleotides line up with TRBD2. V lost 0 bases to trimming and J lost 3 bases; unmatched junction nucleotides: 5. The CDR3 contains 16 residues. Per germline, CDR1 SGDLS and CDR2 YYNGEE. For the CDR3, the DNA is TGTGCCAGCAGCGTAGAAGCTGGACTAGCGGGCTACGAGCAGTACTTC. It is translated as CASSVEAGLAGYEQYF.

The V and J genes are TRBV4-1 and TRBJ1-1; D is possibly TRBD1 (5 bases). The CDR3 is 15 amino acids. In germline, CDR1 is MGHRA, CDR2 YSYEKL. V was trimmed by 1 base and J by 6 bases, leaving 15 bases between them. The CDR3 spells CASSQVAGERAEAFF. CDR3 bases: TGCGCCAGCAGCCAAGTTGCGGGGGAAAGGGCTGAAGCTTTCTTT.

This clone is labeled medium-sized. V usage is TRBV4-1 and J usage is TRBJ1-2; D gene ambiguous. Between the trimmed V and J ends, which lost 2 bases and 9 bases, there was a span of 10 bases. The CDR3 sequence is 12 residues long. Germline CDR1 and CDR2: MGHRA and YSYEKL. CDR3 residues: CASSQLEGSYTF. The DNA of the CDR3 is TGCGCCAGCAGCCAATTGGAGGGCAGCTACACCTTC.

The gene calls are TRBV13 and TRBJ1-2, with 9 bases fitting TRBD1. The CDR3 runs 15 residues. With 1 base clipped from V and 7 bases from J, the junction kept 7 bases outside the gene matches. Per germline, CDR1 PRHDT and CDR2 FYEKMQ (reference sequence). Here the CDR3 DNA reads TGTGCCAGCAGCTTAGAATTGACAGGGGGAATTGGCTACACCTTC. Amino acid sequence: CASSLELTGGIGYTF. The whole variable domain, remainder taken from reference TRBV13 and TRBJ1-2, is AAGVIQSPRHLIKEKRETATLKCYPIPRHDTVYWYQQGPGQDPQFLISFYEKMQSDKGSIPDRFSAQQFSDYHSELNMSSLELGDSALYFCASSLELTGGIGYTFGSGTRLTVV.

The chain links TRBV6-5 to TRBJ2-1, with D maybe TRBD2 (6 bases). The germline V gene encodes CDR1 MNHEY and CDR2 SVGAGI. Trimming shortened V by 6 bases and J by 3 bases, and 15 bases separated the two germline ends. The CDR3 consists of 15 residues. CDR3 sequence reads: CASRPNSGYYNEQFF. The CDR3 coding sequence is TGTGCCAGCAGGCCTAATAGCGGATACTACAATGAGCAGTTCTTC.

The gene calls are TRBV5-4 and TRBJ2-4; 7 nucleotides match TRBD2. V shed 5 bases, J shed 5 bases, and the junction held 7 bases outside the gene matches. The CDR3 has 14 amino acids. Germline CDR1 and CDR2: SGHNT and YYREEE (reference sequence). Here the CDR3 reads CASSPSSGQNIQYF. In nucleotides, the CDR3 is TGTGCCAGCAGTCCGTCTAGCGGTCAAAACATTCAGTACTTC.

This clone was picked up one time. This chain uses TRBV29-1 with TRBJ1-1; 12 bases map to TRBD1. V dropped 7 bases and J dropped 6; count of bases not matched to a gene: 9. This CDR3 is built from 14 residues. Germline values: CDR1 SQVTM, CDR2 ANQGSEA. The CDR3 region has the DNA TGCAGCGCCTCGGGGGGACAGGGGGCCTCTGAAGCTTTCTTT. It specifies CSASGGQGASEAFF.

The rearrangement links TRBV5-1 to TRBJ2-3; possible D gene TRBD2, 5 bases. CDR3 size: 15 residues. CDR1 is SGHRS and CDR2 is YFSETQ in the germline V gene. V was pared by 0 bases and J by 0 bases, with 8 bases between. CDR3 region: CASSLVDSSTDTQYF. CDR3 nucleotide sequence: TGCGCCAGCAGCTTGGTGGACTCTAGCACAGATACGCAGTATTTT.

The rearrangement joins TRBV7-2 to TRBJ1-1, with no clear D. Germline lookup yields CDR1 SGHTA and CDR2 FQGNSA. Trimming took off 3 bases at V and 6 bases at J, with 14 bases between the two ends. The CDR3 spans 14 residues. The CDR3 bases are TGTGCCAGCAGCTTTGCGACATTTTCCCCTGAAGCTTTCTTT. It specifies CASSFATFSPEAFF.

The chain couples TRBV6-5 to TRBJ2-3, with 10 bases identical to TRBD2. Trimming at V came to 10 bases and at J to 5 bases, leaving 9 bases not matched to a gene. Germline V gives CDR1 MNHEY, CDR2 SVGAGI. The CDR3 runs to 14 residues. The CDR3 DNA reads as TGTGCCACCCGGGCTAGCGGGAGCCGAGATACGCAGTATTTT. Translating gives CATRASGSRDTQYF.

Here the CDR3 DNA reads TGCAGCGTTGTTTGGCAGGGTGACTATGGCTACACCTTC. It encodes CSVVWQGDYGYTF. The rearrangement joins TRBV29-1 to TRBJ1-2; possibly TRBD1 for D (5 bases). Trimming removed 4 bases at V and 3 bases at J, with 12 bases between. The CDR3 runs to 13 residues. The germline CDR1 and CDR2 sequences are SQVTM and ANQGSEA. Full variable domain (missing parts from reference TRBV29-1 and TRBJ1-2): SAVISQKPSRDICQRGTSLTIQCQVDSQVTMMFWYRQQPGQSLTLIATANQGSEATYESGFVIDKFPISRPNLTFSTLTVSNMSPEDSSIYLCSVVWQGDYGYTFGSGTRLTVV.

The chain has TRBV25-1 and TRBJ2-5; weak D call: TRBD1 (5 bases). The CDR3 extends over 12 amino acids. Per the germline V gene, CDR1 is MGHDK and CDR2 is SYGVNS. The V and J ends lost 5 bases and 5 bases respectively, with 9 bases between them. The CDR3 here is CASSTGSETQYF. The DNA of the CDR3 is TGTGCCAGCAGTACAGGTTCTGAGACCCAGTACTTC.

V usage is TRBV28 and J usage is TRBJ1-4; no reliable D call. Germline values: CDR1 MDHEN, CDR2 SYDVKM. V was trimmed by 3 bases and J by 5 bases, leaving 4 bases between them. The CDR3 length is 12 residues. CDR3 loop: CASSFPNEKLFF. DNA for the CDR3: TGTGCCAGCAGTTTTCCAAATGAAAAACTGTTTTTT.